These T cell receptor beta chains were read from a single sample in a study of T cell responses to AZD1222 COVID-19 vaccine. The assay was immunoSEQ multiplex PCR, and TCRdb's table has in-frame clones only and misses some. The data contain 200,000 to 250,000 clones, about 95% of them singletons. Here the sequenced sample was peripheral blood, taken 28 days after the second dose of the MenACWY control vaccine. All receptors come from an adult who received the MenACWY meningococcal vaccine as a control. CDR3s include the opening cysteine and the closing phenylalanine or tryptophan. The order of the fields is J gene, D gene, V gene, clone size, CDR3 length, CDR3 protein, CDR3 DNA. The D gene is left open where the match is weak. Clone size is given for some rows only: seen once, a few or many times, or a class if the clone is expanded.

j_call: TRBJ2-1; d_call: TRBD1; v_call: TRBV12-3/TRBV12-4; clone_size: .; cdr3_length: 13; cdr3_aa: CASSYTGGNEQFF; cdr3_nt: TGTGCCAGCAGTTATACAGGGGGCAATGAGCAGTTCTTC
j_call: TRBJ2-3; d_call: TRBD1; v_call: TRBV7-9; clone_size: .; cdr3_length: 15; cdr3_aa: CASTEVRQGEDTQYF; cdr3_nt: TGTGCCAGCACCGAAGTCCGACAGGGGGAGGATACGCAGTATTTT
j_call: TRBJ1-5; d_call: .; v_call: TRBV7-2; clone_size: .; cdr3_length: 17; cdr3_aa: CASSLTGWIDSNQPQHF; cdr3_nt: TGTGCCAGCAGCTTAACTGGGTGGATCGATAGCAATCAGCCCCAGCATTTT
j_call: TRBJ2-2; d_call: .; v_call: TRBV28; clone_size: .; cdr3_length: 12; cdr3_aa: CASSFGVPELFF; cdr3_nt: TGTGCCAGCAGTTTCGGTGTGCCGGAGCTGTTTTTT
j_call: TRBJ2-7; d_call: .; v_call: TRBV14; clone_size: .; cdr3_length: 15; cdr3_aa: CASSLSGPPSYEQYF; cdr3_nt: TGTGCCAGCAGCCTTTCGGGACCGCCGTCTTACGAGCAGTACTTC
j_call: TRBJ2-1; d_call: .; v_call: TRBV27; clone_size: .; cdr3_length: 14; cdr3_aa: CASSLKSSYNEQFF; cdr3_nt: TGTGCCAGCAGTTTAAAGAGCTCCTACAATGAGCAGTTCTTC
j_call: TRBJ2-5; d_call: .; v_call: TRBV24-1; clone_size: .; cdr3_length: 13; cdr3_aa: CATSDELSQTQYF; cdr3_nt: TGTGCCACCAGTGATGAACTTTCGCAGACCCAGTACTTC
j_call: TRBJ2-7; d_call: .; v_call: TRBV18; clone_size: once; cdr3_length: 13; cdr3_aa: CASSPPGGYEQYF; cdr3_nt: TGTGCCAGCTCACCCCCCGGGGGCTACGAGCAGTACTTC
j_call: TRBJ2-5; d_call: .; v_call: TRBV4-1; clone_size: .; cdr3_length: 14; cdr3_aa: CASSQGVGQETQYF; cdr3_nt: TGCGCCAGCAGCCAAGGGGTGGGGCAAGAGACCCAGTACTTC
j_call: TRBJ2-7; d_call: TRBD2; v_call: TRBV10-3; clone_size: few; cdr3_length: 19; cdr3_aa: CAISESQTSGAQLSYEQYF; cdr3_nt: TGTGCCATCAGTGAGTCCCAGACTAGCGGGGCCCAACTCTCCTACGAGCAGTACTTC
j_call: TRBJ1-2; d_call: .; v_call: TRBV5-1; clone_size: .; cdr3_length: 13; cdr3_aa: CASSLGQNYGYTF; cdr3_nt: TGCGCCAGCAGCTTAGGCCAAAACTATGGCTACACCTTC
j_call: TRBJ2-2; d_call: TRBD1; v_call: TRBV6-2/TRBV6-3; clone_size: .; cdr3_length: 16; cdr3_aa: CASSSRTGANTGELFF; cdr3_nt: TGTGCCAGCAGTTCGAGGACAGGGGCGAACACCGGGGAGCTGTTTTTT
j_call: TRBJ1-5; d_call: TRBD1; v_call: TRBV28; clone_size: .; cdr3_length: 14; cdr3_aa: CASSPTGAGPPQHF; cdr3_nt: TGTGCCAGCAGTCCGACAGGGGCCGGTCCGCCCCAGCATTTT
j_call: TRBJ2-3; d_call: TRBD2; v_call: TRBV28; clone_size: .; cdr3_length: 15; cdr3_aa: CASSPLAGGPDTQYF; cdr3_nt: TGTGCCAGCAGCCCTCTAGCGGGGGGCCCGGATACGCAGTATTTT
j_call: TRBJ2-7; d_call: TRBD1; v_call: TRBV2; clone_size: once; cdr3_length: 14; cdr3_aa: CASSRGGLGNEQYF; cdr3_nt: TGTGCCAGCAGTAGAGGGGGCCTTGGGAACGAGCAGTACTTC
j_call: TRBJ1-1; d_call: .; v_call: TRBV12-3/TRBV12-4; clone_size: .; cdr3_length: 10; cdr3_aa: CASKTTEAFF; cdr3_nt: TGTGCCAGCAAGACCACTGAAGCTTTCTTT
j_call: TRBJ1-2; d_call: .; v_call: TRBV7-9; clone_size: .; cdr3_length: 13; cdr3_aa: CASSLAQDYGYTF; cdr3_nt: TGTGCCAGCAGCTTAGCCCAAGACTATGGCTACACCTTC
j_call: TRBJ2-7; d_call: TRBD1; v_call: TRBV7-9; clone_size: .; cdr3_length: 15; cdr3_aa: CASSSGTARTYEQYF; cdr3_nt: TGTGCCAGCAGCTCCGGGACAGCACGGACCTACGAGCAGTACTTC
j_call: TRBJ2-3; d_call: .; v_call: TRBV9; clone_size: .; cdr3_length: 17; cdr3_aa: CASSVNGLPQETDTQYF; cdr3_nt: TGTGCCAGCAGCGTCAACGGACTCCCGCAGGAGACAGATACGCAGTATTTT
j_call: TRBJ2-5; d_call: TRBD1; v_call: TRBV9; clone_size: .; cdr3_length: 14; cdr3_aa: CASSVNRGHETQYF; cdr3_nt: TGTGCCAGCAGCGTGAACAGGGGGCATGAGACCCAGTACTTC
j_call: TRBJ2-7; d_call: .; v_call: TRBV2; clone_size: .; cdr3_length: 12; cdr3_aa: CATSRGSYEQYF; cdr3_nt: TGTGCCACCTCGAGGGGCTCCTACGAGCAGTACTTC
j_call: TRBJ2-1; d_call: TRBD2; v_call: TRBV6-5; clone_size: .; cdr3_length: 14; cdr3_aa: CASESGRKHNEQFF; cdr3_nt: TGTGCCAGCGAAAGCGGGAGGAAACACAATGAGCAGTTCTTC
j_call: TRBJ2-1; d_call: .; v_call: TRBV28; clone_size: .; cdr3_length: 14; cdr3_aa: CASSPQDYYNEQFF; cdr3_nt: TGTGCCAGCAGTCCGCAAGACTATTACAATGAGCAGTTCTTC
j_call: TRBJ2-6; d_call: .; v_call: TRBV28; clone_size: once; cdr3_length: 15; cdr3_aa: CASSSPWAGANVLTF; cdr3_nt: TGTGCCAGCAGCTCACCCTGGGCTGGGGCCAACGTCCTGACTTTC
j_call: TRBJ2-1; d_call: .; v_call: TRBV4-2; clone_size: once; cdr3_length: 16; cdr3_aa: CASSQEGAPSYNEQFF; cdr3_nt: TGTGCCAGCAGCCAAGAGGGCGCCCCCTCCTACAATGAGCAGTTCTTC
j_call: TRBJ2-2; d_call: .; v_call: TRBV10-2; clone_size: .; cdr3_length: 19; cdr3_aa: CASSESYPGAVGNTGELFF; cdr3_nt: TGCGCCAGCAGTGAGTCGTATCCGGGGGCGGTAGGGAACACCGGGGAGCTGTTTTTT
j_call: TRBJ2-6; d_call: .; v_call: TRBV28; clone_size: .; cdr3_length: 13; cdr3_aa: CASGASGANVLTF; cdr3_nt: TGTGCCAGCGGTGCCTCTGGGGCCAACGTCCTGACTTTC
j_call: TRBJ1-2; d_call: .; v_call: TRBV27; clone_size: .; cdr3_length: 13; cdr3_aa: CASSLRGNYGYTF; cdr3_nt: TGTGCCAGCAGTCTTCGGGGTAACTATGGCTACACCTTC
j_call: TRBJ2-3; d_call: TRBD1; v_call: TRBV5-4; clone_size: .; cdr3_length: 16; cdr3_aa: CASSLPVTGLTDTQYF; cdr3_nt: TGTGCCAGCAGCCTCCCAGTGACAGGGCTCACAGATACGCAGTATTTT
j_call: TRBJ1-1; d_call: .; v_call: TRBV4-1; clone_size: .; cdr3_length: 11; cdr3_aa: CASSQGQAAIF; cdr3_nt: TGCGCCAGCAGCCAAGGACAGGCCGCCATCTTT
j_call: TRBJ2-1; d_call: .; v_call: TRBV6-5; clone_size: once; cdr3_length: 11; cdr3_aa: CASTVYNEQFF; cdr3_nt: TGTGCCAGCACGGTATACAATGAGCAGTTCTTC
j_call: TRBJ2-7; d_call: TRBD2; v_call: TRBV5-4; clone_size: .; cdr3_length: 17; cdr3_aa: CASSLAGLGASSYEQYF; cdr3_nt: TGTGCCAGCAGCTTGGCAGGACTAGGAGCCTCCTCCTACGAGCAGTACTTC
j_call: TRBJ2-7; d_call: TRBD1; v_call: TRBV4-3; clone_size: once; cdr3_length: 16; cdr3_aa: CASSQDPDRSSYEQYF; cdr3_nt: TGCGCCAGCAGCCAAGACCCGGACAGGAGCTCCTACGAGCAGTACTTC
j_call: TRBJ1-2; d_call: .; v_call: TRBV5-4; clone_size: .; cdr3_length: 14; cdr3_aa: CASSLVGRSYGYTF; cdr3_nt: TGTGCCAGCAGCTTGGTAGGAAGGAGCTATGGCTACACCTTC
j_call: TRBJ1-3; d_call: .; v_call: TRBV9; clone_size: .; cdr3_length: 14; cdr3_aa: CASSATGSGNTIYF; cdr3_nt: TGTGCCAGCAGCGCGACAGGCTCTGGAAACACCATATATTTT
j_call: TRBJ1-1; d_call: .; v_call: TRBV4-1; clone_size: .; cdr3_length: 13; cdr3_aa: CASSQVQGSEAFF; cdr3_nt: TGCGCCAGCAGCCAAGTTCAGGGGAGCGAAGCTTTCTTT
j_call: TRBJ1-6; d_call: .; v_call: TRBV7-2; clone_size: .; cdr3_length: 12; cdr3_aa: CASRGNNSPLHF; cdr3_nt: TGTGCCAGCAGGGGTAACAATTCACCCCTCCACTTT